This record concerns one TCR beta chain sequence. Its antigen is currently unknown. PCR employed 60 Vbeta and 13 Jbeta primers. TCRdb's copy holds only in-frame clones and misses some; the assay was immunoSEQ multiplex PCR. The top ten hold approximately 0.9% of the sample, which has about 120,000 clones, around 75% seen once. The sample is drawn from a study of cytomegalovirus exposure and HLA in healthy donors. The study's findings and limits: Among the CMV-associated chains, a few were confirmed in vitro as specific for CMV antigens. Owing to their indistinguishability, certain V segments, notably TRBV6-2 and TRBV6-3, were excluded.

Trimming cost V 6 bases and J 4 bases; bases outside gene matches: 9. The length of the CDR3 is 15 residues. Germline CDR1 SGHAT, CDR2 FQNNGV. This receptor was obtained from a woman aged 25 to 45 in good health and CMV-seronegative. V and J are TRBV11-2 and TRBJ2-7; 10 bases are a match to TRBD1. Sequenced sample: PBMCs. The CDR3 reads CASSSRDRGQYEQYF. As DNA, the CDR3 is TGTGCCAGCAGTTCCCGGGACAGGGGCCAATACGAGCAGTACTTC.